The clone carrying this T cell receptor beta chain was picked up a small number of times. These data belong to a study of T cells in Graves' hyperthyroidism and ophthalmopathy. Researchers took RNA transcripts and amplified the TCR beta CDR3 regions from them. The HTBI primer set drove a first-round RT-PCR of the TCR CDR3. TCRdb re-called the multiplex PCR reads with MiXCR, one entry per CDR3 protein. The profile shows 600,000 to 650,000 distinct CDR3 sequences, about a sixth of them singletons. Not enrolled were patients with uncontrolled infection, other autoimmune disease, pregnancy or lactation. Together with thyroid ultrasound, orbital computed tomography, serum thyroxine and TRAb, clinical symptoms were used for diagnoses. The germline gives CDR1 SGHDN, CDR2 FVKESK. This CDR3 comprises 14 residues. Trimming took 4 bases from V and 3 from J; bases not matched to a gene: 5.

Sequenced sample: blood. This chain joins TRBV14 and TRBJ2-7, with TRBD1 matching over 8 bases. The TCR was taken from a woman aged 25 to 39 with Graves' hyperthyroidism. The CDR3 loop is CASSRQGRGYEQYF. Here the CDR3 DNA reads TGTGCCAGCAGCCGACAGGGGAGAGGCTACGAGCAGTACTTC.